The 10 T cell receptor beta chains reported below all come from one sample, sequenced in a study of blood T cell repertoires in COVID-19. TCRdb keeps only in-frame clones here, not all; method: immunoSEQ multiplex PCR. Of 90,000 or so clones in the sample, about 85% were seen once. The sample was peripheral blood. All receptors come from a man aged 60 to 75 with acute or convalescent COVID-19.

The chain employs TRBV27 and TRBJ2-1; D possibly corresponds to TRBD2 (6 bases). V gave up 1 base and J gave up 1 base, with 17 bases separating them. The CDR3 length is 18 residues. Germline lookup yields CDR1 MNHEY and CDR2 SMNVEV (reference sequence). CDR3 sequence: CASSLYGGAGRSYNEQFF. Here the CDR3 DNA reads TGTGCCAGCAGTTTATACGGCGGGGCGGGCAGGTCCTACAATGAGCAGTTCTTC.

The J gene is TRBJ2-2, the V gene TRBV23-1, with a possible D match to TRBD1 (6 bases). TRBV23-1 is reported as an ORF; its role is uncertain. CDR3 length: 15 amino acids. V lost 7 bases, J lost 5 bases, and 17 bases lay in between. The CDR3 DNA reads TGCGCCAGCACCCAAGGCAGGGGAAGTACCGGGGAGCTGTTTTTT. It encodes CASTQGRGSTGELFF.

This chain joins TRBV30 and TRBJ2-1; D is unclear. V shed 2 bases and J shed 3 bases, with 8 bases lying between them. The CDR3 runs to 13 residues. Germline CDR1 reads GTSNPN; CDR2 reads SVGIG (reference sequence). This chain's CDR3 is CAWSRRNYNEQFF. The CDR3 coding sequence is TGTGCCTGGAGTAGGAGAAACTACAATGAGCAGTTCTTC.

V and J are TRBV7-9 and TRBJ2-1, with 10 bases that match TRBD2. Losses at the gene ends were 6 bases for V and 2 bases for J; bases not matched to a gene: 4. The CDR3 loop spans 15 amino acids. Germline CDR1 and CDR2: SEHNR and FQNEAQ (reference sequence). The CDR3 region is CASRPLAGAYNEQFF. The CDR3 DNA is TGTGCCAGCAGACCCCTAGCGGGGGCCTACAATGAGCAGTTCTTC.

This sequence joins TRBV5-1 and TRBJ2-7, with 11 bases matching TRBD1. Germline values: CDR1 SGHRS, CDR2 YFSETQ. This CDR3 is built from 15 residues. The trim removed 2 bases at V and 4 bases at J, leaving 5 bases unmatched. The CDR3 DNA reads as TGCGCCAGCAGCTTACCGGGACAGGGGGGATACGAGCAGTACTTC. The encoded protein is CASSLPGQGGYEQYF.

The rearrangement links TRBV7-7 to TRBJ2-2, with 8 bases matching TRBD2. This CDR3 has 14 residues. Germline V gene sequence: CDR1 SSHAT, CDR2 FNYEAQ (reference sequence). Trimming cost V 5 bases and J 4 bases; bases outside gene matches: 3. The CDR3 nucleotides are TGTGCCAGCAGCGTCCGGGGGGGCACCGGGGAGCTGTTTTTT. Protein: CASSVRGGTGELFF. The complete variable domain, with remaining parts taken from reference TRBV7-7 and TRBJ2-2, reads GAGVSQSPRYKVTKRGQDVTLRCDPISSHATLYWYQQALGQGPEFLTYFNYEAQPDKSGLPSDRFSAERPEGSISTLTIQRTEQRDSAMYRCASSVRGGTGELFFGEGSRLTVL.

This clone has only a few counts. The chain couples TRBV19 to TRBJ1-1; 7 bases match TRBD1. This CDR3 has 13 amino acids. Germline V gene sequence: CDR1 LNHDA, CDR2 SQIVND (reference sequence). Losses at the gene ends were 6 bases for V and 5 bases for J; bases not matched to a gene: 6. The CDR3 coding sequence is TGTGCCAGTAGCACAACAGGGGATACTGAAGCTTTCTTT. Its protein is CASSTTGDTEAFF. The full variable domain, with the rest looked up from reference TRBV19 and TRBJ1-1, is DGGITQSPKYLFRKEGQNVTLSCEQNLNHDAMYWYRQDPGQGLRLIYYSQIVNDFQKGDIAEGYSVSREKKESFPLTVTSAQKNPTAFYLCASSTTGDTEAFFGQGTRLTVV.

This clone was counted between two and nine times. The chain uses TRBV4-2 and TRBJ2-2, with 8 bases identical to TRBD2. J gave up 5 bases and V 4 bases, and 15 bases lay outside the gene matches. Germline V lookup: CDR1 LGHNA, CDR2 YNFKEQ. The CDR3 sequence is 18 residues long. This chain's CDR3 is CASSPAGGRTQTTGELFF. The CDR3 region has the DNA TGTGCCAGCAGCCCCGCGGGGGGACGGACGCAAACTACCGGGGAGCTGTTTTTT.

This rearrangement joins TRBV27 to TRBJ1-5; 7 bases match TRBD1. CDR3 length: 14 amino acids. V dropped 5 bases and J dropped 7; count of bases not matched to a gene: 8. The V gene's germline CDR1 is MNHEY and CDR2 SMNVEV (reference sequence). The CDR3 coding sequence is TGTGCCAGCAGTCAAGGACAGGCTGGGCAGCCCCAGCATTTT. Protein: CASSQGQAGQPQHF.

The chain has TRBV5-5 and TRBJ2-5; 9 bases agree with TRBD2. The CDR3 runs 15 residues. J was trimmed by 4 bases and V by 5 bases; bases with no gene match: 9. Germline V CDR1 and CDR2: SGHKS, YYEKEE (reference sequence). CDR3 in amino acids: CASSLAGAAGETQYF. Written as DNA, the CDR3 is TGTGCCAGCAGTTTAGCGGGAGCAGCGGGAGAGACCCAGTACTTC. The whole variable domain, filled in from reference TRBV5-5 and TRBJ2-5, reads DAGVTQSPTHLIKTRGQQVTLRCSPISGHKSVSWYQQVLGQGPQFIFQYYEKEERGRGNFPDRFSARQFPNYSSELNVNALLLGDSALYLCASSLAGAAGETQYFGPGTRLLVL.